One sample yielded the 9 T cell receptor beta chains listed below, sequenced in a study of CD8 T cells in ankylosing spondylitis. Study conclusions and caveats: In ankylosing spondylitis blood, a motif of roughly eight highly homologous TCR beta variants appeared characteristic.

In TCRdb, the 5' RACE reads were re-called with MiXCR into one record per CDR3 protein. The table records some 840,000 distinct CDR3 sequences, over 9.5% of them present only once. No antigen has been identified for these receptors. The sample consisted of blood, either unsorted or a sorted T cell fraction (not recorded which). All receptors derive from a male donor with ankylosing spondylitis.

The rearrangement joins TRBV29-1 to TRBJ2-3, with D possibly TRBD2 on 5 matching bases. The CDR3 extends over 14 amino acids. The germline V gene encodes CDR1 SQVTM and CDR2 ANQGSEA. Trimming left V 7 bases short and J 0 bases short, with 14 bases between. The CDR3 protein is CSADSVSSTDTQYF. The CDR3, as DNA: TGCAGCGCGGACTCGGTCTCTAGCACAGATACGCAGTATTTT.

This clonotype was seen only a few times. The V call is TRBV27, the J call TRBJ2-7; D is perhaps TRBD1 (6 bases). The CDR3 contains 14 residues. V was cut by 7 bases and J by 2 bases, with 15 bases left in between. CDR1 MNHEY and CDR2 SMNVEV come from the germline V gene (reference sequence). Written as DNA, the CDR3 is TGTGCCAGCATTAAGATGGACAGACCCTACGAGCAGTACTTC. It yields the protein CASIKMDRPYEQYF.

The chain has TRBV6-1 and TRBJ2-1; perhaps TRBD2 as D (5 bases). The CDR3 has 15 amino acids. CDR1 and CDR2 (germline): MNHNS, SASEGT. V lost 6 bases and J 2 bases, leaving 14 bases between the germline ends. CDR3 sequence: CASSPDYPPYNEQFF. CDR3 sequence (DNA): TGTGCCAGCAGCCCCGACTATCCCCCCTACAATGAGCAGTTCTTC.

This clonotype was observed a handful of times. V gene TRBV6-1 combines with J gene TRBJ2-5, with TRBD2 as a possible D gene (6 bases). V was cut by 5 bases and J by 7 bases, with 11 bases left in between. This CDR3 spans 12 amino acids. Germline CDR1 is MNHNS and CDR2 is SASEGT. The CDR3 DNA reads TGTGCCAGCAGTAATAGCGGAGGGACCCAGTACTTC. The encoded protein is CASSNSGGTQYF.

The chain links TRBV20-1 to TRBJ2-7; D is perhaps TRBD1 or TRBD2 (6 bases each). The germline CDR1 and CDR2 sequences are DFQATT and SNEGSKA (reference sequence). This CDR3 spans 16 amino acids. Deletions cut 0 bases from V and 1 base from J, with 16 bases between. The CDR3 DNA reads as TGCAGTGCTAGAGACGCAGAGGGGGGTTTTTCCTACGAGCAGTACTTC. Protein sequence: CSARDAEGGFSYEQYF.

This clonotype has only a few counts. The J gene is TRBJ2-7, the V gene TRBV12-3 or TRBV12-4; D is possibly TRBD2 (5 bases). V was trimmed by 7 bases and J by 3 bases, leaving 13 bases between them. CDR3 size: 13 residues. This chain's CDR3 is CASTTAGNYEQYF. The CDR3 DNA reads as TGTGCCAGCACCACGGCCGGGAACTACGAGCAGTACTTC.

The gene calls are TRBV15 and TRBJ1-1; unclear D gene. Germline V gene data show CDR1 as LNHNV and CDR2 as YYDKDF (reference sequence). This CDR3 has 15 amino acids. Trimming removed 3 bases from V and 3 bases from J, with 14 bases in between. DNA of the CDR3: TGTGCCACCAGCAGCGGGGTTGGGTGGGACACTGAAGCTTTCTTT. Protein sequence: CATSSGVGWDTEAFF.

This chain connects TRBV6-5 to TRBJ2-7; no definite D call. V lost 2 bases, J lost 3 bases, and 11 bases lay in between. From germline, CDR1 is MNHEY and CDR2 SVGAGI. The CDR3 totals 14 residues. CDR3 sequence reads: CASSYTSLVYEQYF. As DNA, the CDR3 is TGTGCCAGCAGTTACACCAGCTTAGTCTACGAGCAGTACTTC.

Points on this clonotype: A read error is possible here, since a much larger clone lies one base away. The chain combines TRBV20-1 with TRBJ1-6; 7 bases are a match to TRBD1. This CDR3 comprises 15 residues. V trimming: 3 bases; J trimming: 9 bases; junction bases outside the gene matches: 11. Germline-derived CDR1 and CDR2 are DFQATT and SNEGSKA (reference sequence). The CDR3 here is CSARGRGQDSSPLHF. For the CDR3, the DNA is TGCAGTGCTAGGGGGAGGGGGCAGGATAGTTCACCCCTCCACTTT.